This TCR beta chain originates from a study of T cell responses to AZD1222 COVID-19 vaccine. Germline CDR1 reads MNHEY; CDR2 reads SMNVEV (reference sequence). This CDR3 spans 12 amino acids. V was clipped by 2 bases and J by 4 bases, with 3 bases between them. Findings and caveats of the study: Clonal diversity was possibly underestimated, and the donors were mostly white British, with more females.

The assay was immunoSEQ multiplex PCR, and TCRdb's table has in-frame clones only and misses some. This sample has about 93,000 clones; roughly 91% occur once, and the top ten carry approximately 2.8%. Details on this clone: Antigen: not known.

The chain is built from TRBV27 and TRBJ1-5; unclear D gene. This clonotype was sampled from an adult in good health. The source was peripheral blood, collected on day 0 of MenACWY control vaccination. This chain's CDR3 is CASSLRNQPQHF. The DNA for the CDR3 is TGTGCCAGCAGTTTACGGAATCAGCCCCAGCATTTT.